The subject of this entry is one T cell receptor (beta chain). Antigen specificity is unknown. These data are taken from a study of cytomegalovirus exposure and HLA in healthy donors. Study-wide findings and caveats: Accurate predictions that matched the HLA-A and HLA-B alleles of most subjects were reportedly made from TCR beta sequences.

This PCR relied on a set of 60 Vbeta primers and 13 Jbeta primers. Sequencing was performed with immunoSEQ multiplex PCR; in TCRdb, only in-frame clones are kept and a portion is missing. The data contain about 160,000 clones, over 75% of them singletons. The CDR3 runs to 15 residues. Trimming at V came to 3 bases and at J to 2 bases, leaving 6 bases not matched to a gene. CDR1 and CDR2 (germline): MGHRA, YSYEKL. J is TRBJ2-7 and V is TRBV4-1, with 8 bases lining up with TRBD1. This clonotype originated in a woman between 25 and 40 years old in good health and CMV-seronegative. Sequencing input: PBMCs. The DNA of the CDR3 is TGCGCCAGCAGCCAGTGGACAGGGAAAGCCTACGAGCAGTACTTC. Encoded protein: CASSQWTGKAYEQYF.